This section outlines one T cell receptor (beta chain) sequence together with its context. Its recognized antigen is unknown. The sample holds no much larger clone one base away, and base qualities are not on file. Based on the germline V gene, the CDR1 and CDR2 sequences are MDHEN and SYDVKM. V drops 0 bases and J drops 0 bases, leaving 11 bases in between. Reading from cysteine to phenylalanine, the CDR3 counts 16 amino acids. Just the 48-base CDR3 DNA is kept, in frame starting at base 1. The data stem from a study of memory CD4+ T cells and cytomegalovirus serostatus (dated by TCRdb to about 2019). Context from the whole study: The cohort included roughly 35 healthy adults from Belgium, of whom 9 were CMV seropositive and 24 were CMV seronegative. To replicate a published TCR-based CMV serostatus classifier, the study sequenced CD4+ memory TCRbeta repertoires from a Belgian cohort whose cytomegalovirus serostatus was known. Summary of the overall study and its limitations: The original-framework classifier achieved a median bootstrapped AUC of about 0.95 with a 95% CI of 0.76-1.00 on the Belgian cohort. For predicting CMV serostatus, the median bootstrapped AUC was about 0.95 using the original framework and 0.91 using a US-trained random forest. Only CD4+CD45RO+ memory cells were sequenced, in contrast to the original study, which included naive and memory CD4+ and CD8+ populations. The results were read as suggesting that the CMV-associated TCR signature is, for the most part, present in the CD4+ memory repertoire. Among the 150 or so previously reported CMV-associated TCRbeta sequences, roughly 68 showed up in the CD4+ memory repertoires, with each one found in between one and five individuals.

A FACSAria II was used to sort memory CD4+ T cells, defined as single viable CD3+CD4+CD8-CD45RO+ cells. CMV serostatus was determined using a Roche Elecsys assay that detects serum IgG against CMV pp150, pp28, p38 and p52. Once the samples were thawed, total CD4+ T cells were enriched through positive selection using CD4 magnetic microbeads. The samples came from a separate study whose specific focus was interrogating the CD4+ T cell memory repertoire. Peripheral blood mononuclear cells were isolated and cryopreserved according to standard operating procedures, and serum was kept at -80 degrees C. Staining used CD3-PerCP (BW264/56), CD4-APC (RPA-T4), CD45RO-PE (UCHT1) and CD8-Pacific Orange (3B5) antibodies, with Sytox blue excluding non-viable cells. Genomic DNA was extracted from sorted cells with the Quick-DNA Microprep Kit. TCRbeta DNA was amplified with the immunoSEQ hsTCRbeta kit following the manufacturer's protocol. An Illumina MiSeq instrument was used to sequence the TCRbeta libraries. The original pipeline was this. Once out-of-frame sequences had been removed, 2 million to 2.5 million distinct TCRbeta sequences were left, which works out to an average of approximately 72,000 per individual. Two values were used to score each individual: the count of about 150 previously reported CMV-associated TCRbeta sequences and the total count of productive distinct TCRbeta sequences. A beta-binomial model was reimplemented in Python, and scikit-learn random forests with default parameters were trained on US cohort data. On the Belgian cohort, classifier performance was reported as the median AUC, along with percentile confidence intervals, across 10,000 bootstrap iterations. TCRdb holds this immuneACCESS table with in-frame rearrangements only. Some clones are missing; in checked studies, unresolved V genes explain under half, and the rest has no known cause. The V and J calls and the clone size are those of that table, but D and trimming were determined from the DNA. Counted in this sample were 56,000 or so clones; around 80% of them appeared once. The top ten clonotypes cover 0.5% to 0.6% of the sample.

The clonotype comes from an adult in good health and CMV-seronegative. Some clones in this sample may be carry-over from other donors' samples. The sequence is built from TRBV28 and TRBJ1-2, with no reliable assignment of the D segment. The sequencing input was memory CD4+ T cells from blood. CDR3 region: CASSLWSELANYGYTF. The sequenced DNA is TGTGCCAGCAGTTTATGGTCGGAACTAGCTAACTATGGCTACACCTTC.